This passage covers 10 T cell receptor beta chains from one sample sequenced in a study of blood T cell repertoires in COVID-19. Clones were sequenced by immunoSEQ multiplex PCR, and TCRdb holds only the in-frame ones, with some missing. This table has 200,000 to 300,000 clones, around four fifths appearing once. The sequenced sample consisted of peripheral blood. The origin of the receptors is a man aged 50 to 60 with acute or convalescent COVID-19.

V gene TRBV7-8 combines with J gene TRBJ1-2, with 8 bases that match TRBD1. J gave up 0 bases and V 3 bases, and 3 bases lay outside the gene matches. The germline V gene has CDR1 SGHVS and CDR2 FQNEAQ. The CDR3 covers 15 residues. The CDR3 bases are TGTGCCAGCAGCTTCCCGGACAGGGCTAACTATGGCTACACCTTC. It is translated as CASSFPDRANYGYTF.

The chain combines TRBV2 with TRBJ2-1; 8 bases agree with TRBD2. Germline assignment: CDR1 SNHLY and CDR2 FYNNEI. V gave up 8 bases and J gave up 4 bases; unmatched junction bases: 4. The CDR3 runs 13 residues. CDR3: CASGSGIYNEQFF. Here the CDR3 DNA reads TGTGCCAGCGGTAGCGGGATTTACAATGAGCAGTTCTTC.

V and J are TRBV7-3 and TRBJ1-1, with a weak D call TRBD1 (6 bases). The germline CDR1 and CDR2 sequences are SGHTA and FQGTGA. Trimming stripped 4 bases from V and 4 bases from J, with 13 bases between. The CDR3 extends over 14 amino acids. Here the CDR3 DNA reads TGTGCCAGCAGCTCTCAGGGGAGGGCCACTGAAGCTTTCTTT. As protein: CASSSQGRATEAFF.

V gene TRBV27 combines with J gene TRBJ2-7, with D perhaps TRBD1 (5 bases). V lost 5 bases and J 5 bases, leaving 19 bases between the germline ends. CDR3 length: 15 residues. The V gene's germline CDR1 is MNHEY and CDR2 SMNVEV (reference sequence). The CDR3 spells CASSPRTFLVHEQYF. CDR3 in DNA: TGTGCCAGCAGTCCCCGGACATTTCTTGTCCACGAGCAGTACTTC.

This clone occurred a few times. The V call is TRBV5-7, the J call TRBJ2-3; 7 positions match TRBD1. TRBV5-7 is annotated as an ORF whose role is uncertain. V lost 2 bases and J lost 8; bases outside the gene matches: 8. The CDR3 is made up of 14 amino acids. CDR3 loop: CASSLRQGCGTQYF. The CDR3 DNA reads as TGTGCCAGCAGCTTAAGACAGGGATGCGGTACGCAGTATTTT.

CDR3 loop: CASSVEGRTGMDEQFF. The CDR3 bases are TGTGCCAGCAGCGTAGAGGGGCGGACAGGGATGGATGAGCAGTTCTTC. This chain connects TRBV9 to TRBJ2-1; 8 bases agree with TRBD1. Germline-derived CDR1 and CDR2 are SGDLS and YYNGEE. With 0 bases clipped from V and 8 bases from J, the junction kept 10 bases outside the gene matches. The length of the CDR3 is 16 residues.

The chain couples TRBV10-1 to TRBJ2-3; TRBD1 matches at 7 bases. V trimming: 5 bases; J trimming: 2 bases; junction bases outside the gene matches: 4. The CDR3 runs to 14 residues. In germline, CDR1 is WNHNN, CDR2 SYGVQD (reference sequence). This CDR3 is CASSLGQFTDTQYF. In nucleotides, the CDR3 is TGCGCCAGCAGTCTGGGACAGTTCACAGATACGCAGTATTTT.

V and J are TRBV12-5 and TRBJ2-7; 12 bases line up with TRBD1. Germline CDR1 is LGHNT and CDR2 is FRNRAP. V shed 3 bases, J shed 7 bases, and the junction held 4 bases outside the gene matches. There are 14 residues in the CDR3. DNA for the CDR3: TGTGCTAGTGGTTTCGGGACAGGGGGCTTTGAGCAGTACTTC. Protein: CASGFGTGGFEQYF.

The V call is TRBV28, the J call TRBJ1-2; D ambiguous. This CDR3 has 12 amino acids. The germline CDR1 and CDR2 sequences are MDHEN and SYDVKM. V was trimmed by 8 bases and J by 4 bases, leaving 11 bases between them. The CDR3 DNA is TGTGCCAGCGTGGAGGGAGGCTATGGCTACACCTTC. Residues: CASVEGGYGYTF.

CDR3 sequence: CASSLAQGIQPQHF. CDR3 sequence (DNA): TGTGCCAGCAGCTTAGCACAGGGAATTCAGCCCCAGCATTTT. The chain recombines TRBV7-2 with TRBJ1-5; D perhaps matches TRBD1 (6 bases). Germline values: CDR1 SGHTA, CDR2 FQGNSA. V lost 0 bases to trimming and J lost 6 bases, with 9 bases between them. The CDR3 runs to 14 residues.